This TCR beta chain was documented in a study of T cells in Graves' hyperthyroidism and ophthalmopathy. Study at large: Blood was drawn when the patient was first diagnosed and still untreated.

It was RNA transcripts that yielded the amplified TCR beta CDR3 regions. HTBI primers drove first-round RT-PCR of the TCR CDR3. MiXCR, applied by TCRdb to the multiplex PCR reads, yields one record per CDR3 protein. The repertoire holds 240,000 or so distinct CDR3 sequences, about 17% seen once, with around 28% in the top ten. PBMCs came from around 10 ml fresh peripheral blood. This clonotype was observed a handful of times. What it recognizes is unknown. Study conclusions and caveats: Most expanded thyroid clonotypes above 0.001 also appeared in blood.

Losses at the gene ends were 6 bases for V and 8 bases for J; bases not matched to a gene: 8. This CDR3 has 14 residues. Sample: blood. The source is a woman between 18 and 30 years old with Graves' ophthalmopathy. The rearrangement uses TRBV12-3 or TRBV12-4 and TRBJ1-3, with 9 bases identical to TRBD1. CDR3 DNA sequence: TGTGCCAGCAGATACAGGGGGCTGTTAGACACCATATATTTT. It translates to CASRYRGLLDTIYF.